These 17 T cell receptor beta chains were sequenced from one sample in a study of neurological immune-mediated disorders. In TCRdb, the 5' RACE reads were re-called with MiXCR into one record per CDR3 protein. The sample contains 110,000 or so distinct CDR3 sequences, more than 2.5% of which appear only once. The sample comprised PBMCs. The receptors were sampled from a woman in her 30s with multiple sclerosis.

In this sample, this clonotype turned up many times. The genes are TRBV4-1 and TRBJ2-5; 11 bases are shared with TRBD2. Per germline, CDR1 MGHRA and CDR2 YSYEKL. V lost 1 base to trimming and J lost 1 base; unmatched junction nucleotides: 2. The CDR3 sequence is 16 residues long. CDR3 amino acids: CASSQVLAGGQETQYF. DNA for the CDR3: TGCGCCAGCAGCCAAGTCCTAGCGGGGGGCCAAGAGACCCAGTACTTC.

This clonotype has ten or more counts. The V call is TRBV25-1, the J call TRBJ1-2, with no clear D. This CDR3 contains 12 residues. The germline CDR1 and CDR2 sequences are MGHDK and SYGVNS. The V end lost 2 bases, the J end lost 4 bases, and 5 bases lay between the germline ends. In DNA, the CDR3 is TGTGCCAGCAGTGAACACAGCTATGGCTACACCTTC. Translated: CASSEHSYGYTF.

This clonotype was counted many times. The V call is TRBV20-1, the J call TRBJ1-2, with TRBD1 matching 9 bases. This CDR3 contains 14 residues. The V segment lost 4 bases and the J segment 8 bases; nucleotides outside the gene matches: 11. Germline CDR1 DFQATT, CDR2 SNEGSKA (reference sequence). The CDR3 sequence: CSAILIQGAGGYTF. CDR3 sequence (DNA): TGCAGTGCTATACTAATACAGGGGGCTGGGGGCTACACCTTC.

This clonotype was observed a few times. It may be a read error: a sequence one base away is much more abundant. The rearrangement uses TRBV12-3 or TRBV12-4 and TRBJ1-2; possibly TRBD1 for D (5 bases). This CDR3 contains 12 residues. The CDR3 sequence is CDSGDGNYGYTF. The CDR3 coding sequence is TGTGACAGCGGGGACGGAAACTATGGCTACACCTTC.

This clonotype was detected ten times or more. The chain uses TRBV5-1 and TRBJ2-7, with 11 positions matching TRBD1. The CDR3 extends over 18 amino acids. The V gene end was trimmed by 4 bases and the J gene end by 3 bases; junction bases not matched to a gene: 15. Per germline, CDR1 SGHRS and CDR2 YFSETQ. The CDR3 region has the DNA TGCGCCAGCAGCCCGGGACAGGGGGTCCCTCTGCTCTTCTACGAGCAGTACTTC. The encoded protein is CASSPGQGVPLLFYEQYF.

This clonotype was counted many times. The chain recombines TRBV6-5 with TRBJ2-1, with a weak D call TRBD2 (6 bases). The CDR3 spans 14 residues. The V and J ends lost 2 bases and 4 bases respectively, with 9 bases between them. Germline CDR1 is MNHEY and CDR2 is SVGAGI. The CDR3 spells CASSYAGRYNEQFF. As DNA, the CDR3 is TGTGCCAGCAGTTACGCGGGACGGTACAATGAGCAGTTCTTC.

The rearrangement uses TRBV7-6 and TRBJ2-2; D gene uncertain. The CDR3 length is 14 residues. Germline CDR1 SGHVS, CDR2 FNYEAQ. The V gene lost 5 bases and the J gene lost 6 bases, with 13 bases spanning the gap. The CDR3, as DNA: TGTGCCAGCAGCCCCCAGTTTGTCCCCGGGGAGCTGTTTTTT. As protein: CASSPQFVPGELFF.

At least ten counts were recorded for this clonotype. V is TRBV12-3 or TRBV12-4 and J is TRBJ1-1; possibly TRBD1 for D (5 bases). Trimming pared 6 bases from V and 7 bases from J, leaving 12 bases between. CDR3 size: 12 residues. The CDR3: CASSPGGSEAFF. Here the CDR3 DNA reads TGTGCCAGCAGCCCTGGGGGGAGTGAAGCTTTCTTT.

This clonotype showed up many times. V usage is TRBV5-1 and J usage is TRBJ2-1; 9 bases agree with TRBD1. Germline CDR1 and CDR2: SGHRS and YFSETQ. J lost 5 bases, V lost 5 bases, and 8 bases had no gene match. There are 15 residues in the CDR3. CDR3 sequence: CASREGTGTNNEQFF. The CDR3 DNA reads as TGCGCCAGCAGGGAAGGGACAGGGACTAACAATGAGCAGTTCTTC.

This clonotype was seen ten or more times. The CDR3 loop is CAISDLLAGRDNEQFF. The CDR3 DNA is TGTGCCATCAGTGATCTGCTAGCGGGACGGGACAATGAGCAGTTCTTC. J is TRBJ2-1 and V is TRBV10-3, with 9 bases aligning to TRBD2. CDR1 ENHRY and CDR2 SYGVKD come from the germline V gene. The CDR3 extends over 16 amino acids. V shed 3 bases, J shed 5 bases, and the junction held 8 bases outside the gene matches.

This clonotype has just a few counts. The CDR3 loop is CSATDPTQASGTYEQYF. CDR3 DNA: TGCAGTGCTACTGACCCCACCCAGGCTAGCGGGACCTACGAGCAGTACTTC. This chain uses TRBV20-1 with TRBJ2-7, with 9 bases matching TRBD2. In germline, CDR1 is DFQATT, CDR2 SNEGSKA (reference sequence). J was trimmed by 2 bases and V by 4 bases; bases with no gene match: 15. CDR3 length equals 17 residues.

This clonotype was observed many times. The chain recombines TRBV27 with TRBJ1-1; 8 nucleotides match TRBD1. The CDR3 totals 14 residues. The junction had 5 bases not matched to a gene; V was cut back by 3 bases and J by 5 bases. Germline-derived CDR1 and CDR2 are MNHEY and SMNVEV (reference sequence). DNA of the CDR3: TGTGCCAGCAGTTTCGGACAGGGAGGGACTGAAGCTTTCTTT. The encoded protein is CASSFGQGGTEAFF.

The sample holds many counts of this clonotype. CDR3 DNA: TGTGCCAGCAGCTTAGGTATAGGGACGAACACTGAAGCTTTCTTT. This encodes CASSLGIGTNTEAFF. The genes are TRBV7-9 and TRBJ1-1, with D tentatively TRBD1 (5 bases). Germline CDR1 and CDR2: SEHNR and FQNEAQ (reference sequence). This CDR3 region has 15 residues. V lost 1 base and J lost 1, with 10 bases in between.

This clonotype was seen ten or more times. As DNA, the CDR3 is TGTGCCAGCAGAGCACAGGGCTTCCACACCGGGGAGCTGTTTTTT. As protein: CASRAQGFHTGELFF. The chain joins TRBV12-3 or TRBV12-4 to TRBJ2-2, with D perhaps TRBD1 (6 bases). V dropped 6 bases and J dropped 3 bases, with 14 bases sitting between them. There are 15 residues in the CDR3.

This clonotype was found many times. The chain joins TRBV20-1 to TRBJ1-4; TRBD1 aligns across 7 bases. The CDR3 contains 13 residues. Germline values: CDR1 DFQATT, CDR2 SNEGSKA (reference sequence). V was clipped by 4 bases and J by 8 bases; unmatched bases: 7. The CDR3 coding sequence is TGCAGTGCTAAGGACAGGTTGGGGGAAAAACTGTTTTTT. Its translation is CSAKDRLGEKLFF.

This clonotype was seen ten or more times. This chain connects TRBV5-1 to TRBJ1-4; 7 bases align to TRBD1. Germline-derived CDR1 and CDR2 are SGHRS and YFSETQ. Germline trimming cut 4 bases from V and 3 bases from J; bases unmatched to any gene: 3. The CDR3 runs 14 residues. CDR3: CASSGGQPNEKLFF. Written as DNA, the CDR3 is TGCGCCAGCAGCGGGGGACAGCCTAATGAAAAACTGTTTTTT.

This chain links TRBV7-9 with TRBJ2-7, with 7 bases that match TRBD2. With V trimmed by 5 bases and J by 6 bases, 13 bases remained unmatched. Germline values: CDR1 SEHNR, CDR2 FQNEAQ (reference sequence). The CDR3 has 15 amino acids. This CDR3 reads CASSPVGGTGGEQYF. Written as DNA, the CDR3 is TGTGCCAGCAGCCCGGTCGGGGGAACGGGGGGCGAGCAGTACTTC.